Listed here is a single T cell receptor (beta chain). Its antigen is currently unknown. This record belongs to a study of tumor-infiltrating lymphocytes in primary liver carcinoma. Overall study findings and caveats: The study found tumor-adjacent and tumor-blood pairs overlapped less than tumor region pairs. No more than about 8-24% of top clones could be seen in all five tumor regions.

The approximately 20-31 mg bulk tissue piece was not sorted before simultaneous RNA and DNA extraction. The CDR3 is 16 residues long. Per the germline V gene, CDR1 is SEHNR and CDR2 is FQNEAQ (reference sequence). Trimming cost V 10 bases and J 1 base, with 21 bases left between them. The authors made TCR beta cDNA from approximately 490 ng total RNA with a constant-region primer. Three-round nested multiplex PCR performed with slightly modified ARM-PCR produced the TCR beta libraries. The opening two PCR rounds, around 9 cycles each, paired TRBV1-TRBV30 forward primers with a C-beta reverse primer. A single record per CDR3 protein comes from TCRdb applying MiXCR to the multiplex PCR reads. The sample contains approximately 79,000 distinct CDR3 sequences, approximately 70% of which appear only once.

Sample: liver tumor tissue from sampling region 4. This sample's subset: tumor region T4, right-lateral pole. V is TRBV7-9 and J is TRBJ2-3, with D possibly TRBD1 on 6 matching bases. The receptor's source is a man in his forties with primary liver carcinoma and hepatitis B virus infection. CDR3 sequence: CANTNLDRGGTDTQYF. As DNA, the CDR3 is TGTGCCAATACTAACTTGGACAGAGGCGGCACAGATACGCAGTATTTT.